This T cell receptor (beta chain) is drawn from a study of PD-1 blockade in classical Hodgkin lymphoma. Study-level results: Repertoires differed for reasons still undefined, possibly disease activity or prior therapy.

V gave up 4 bases and J gave up 0 bases, with 13 bases separating them. The CDR3 has 15 amino acids. Germline values: CDR1 SNHLY, CDR2 FYNNEI. TCRdb keeps only in-frame clones here, not all; method: immunoSEQ multiplex PCR. Among about 25,000 clones listed, around 80% were seen once. Patients all relapsed after autologous stem cell transplantation, and there was variation in brentuximab vedotin exposure. Details on this clone: Its antigen remains unidentified.

This material consisted of peripheral blood mononuclear cells (PBMCs), taken at baseline. The V call is TRBV2, the J call TRBJ2-7, with D uncertain. This TCR derives from a human donor with classical Hodgkin lymphoma. The CDR3 loop reads CASSGRRANSYEQYF. The CDR3 bases are TGTGCCAGCAGTGGCCGAAGGGCTAACTCCTACGAGCAGTACTTC.